This TCR beta chain was profiled in a study of T-cell reconstitution after alpha-beta-depleted transplantation in children. Findings and limits, study-wide: Certain patients had high TCRbeta diversity at day 60, and it came from recipient T cells and thymic progenitors that survived. T-cell counts and diversity were attributed mostly to newly produced T cells one year after transplant. Several hundred expanded graft clones reportedly supplied alpha-beta T cells about two months after transplant.

The germline CDR1 and CDR2 sequences are LGHNA and YNFKEQ. The CDR3 sequence is 15 residues long. V was clipped by 5 bases and J by 5 bases; unmatched bases: 7. TCRbeta library preparation incorporated unique molecular identifiers. TCRdb re-called the PCR reads through MiXCR, storing one row per CDR3 protein. Seen here are about 77,000 distinct CDR3 sequences, 15% to 20% observed once, and the top ten hold 50% to 65%. A word on this clonotype: Its antigen is not known.

The material sequenced was PBMCs, mostly from graft donor cells, taken 360 days after TCRalphabeta/CD19-depleted stem cell transplant. The receptor's source is a male patient aged 2-10 years who had a stem cell transplant for acute lymphoblastic leukemia, so the T cells may come from the graft donor. The V gene is TRBV4-2, the J gene TRBJ2-3, with 10 positions matching TRBD2. This chain's CDR3 is CASSFLAGVIDTQYF. The CDR3, as DNA: TGTGCCAGCAGCTTTCTAGCGGGAGTGATAGATACGCAGTATTTT.